This entry is about one TCR beta chain. Its antigen is unidentified. The data derive from a study of vaccination and CD4 T cells after COVID-19. Across the whole study: Cells were stimulated with overlapping spike peptides from SARS-CoV-2, HCoV-NL63, HCoV-OC43 and HCoV-229E.

Sequencing of the DNA from cultured CD4+ T cells was carried out with the Oncomine TCR Beta short-read assay. Genomic DNA was drawn out of CD4+ T cells grown in culture. Each CDR3 protein is one row after TCRdb ran MiXCR on the PCR reads. The table has roughly 9,800 distinct CDR3 sequences, about 35% seen once. Germline assignment: CDR1 LNHDA and CDR2 SQIVND (reference sequence). This CDR3 comprises 13 residues. Trimming shortened V by 3 bases and J by 5 bases, and 9 bases separated the two germline ends. Treatment: approximately nine-day PBMC culture with coronavirus spike peptide pools or control peptides (ViraFEST assay). Researchers collected the unexposed donor's CD4+ T cells before the COVID-19 pandemic (2011-2018). Both day 3 and day 7 involved replacing half of the medium with fresh IL-2 medium.

This chain uses TRBV19 with TRBJ2-3; weak D call: TRBD2 (6 bases). Material for sequencing was CD4+ T cells from blood, cultured in vitro. The source of this sequence is a human donor in good health. The chain's CDR3 is CASSIGLRDTQYF. The DNA of the CDR3 is TGTGCCAGTAGTATCGGACTACGAGATACGCAGTATTTT.